The rows below give T cell receptor beta chains drawn from one sample of a study of cytomegalovirus exposure and HLA in healthy donors. TCRdb's copy holds only in-frame clones and misses some; the assay was immunoSEQ multiplex PCR. The sample contains 140,000 or so clones, about nine tenths of which appear only once. Material for sequencing was PBMCs. The origin of the receptors is a man in his late teens or twenties in good health and CMV-seronegative. CDR3s include the opening cysteine and the closing phenylalanine or tryptophan. The D gene is left open where the match is weak. Some rows have no size entry. The others give once, few or many, or a class for an expanded clone.

D	V	J	size	DNA	CDR3
TRBD1	TRBV9	TRBJ1-2	.	TGTGCCAGCAGCACAACGGGACAGGGTAGCTATGGCTACACCTTC	CASSTTGQGSYGYTF
.	TRBV27	TRBJ2-7	.	TGTGCCAGCAGTCGGGTTCCCTTTTACGAGCAGTACTTC	CASSRVPFYEQYF
.	TRBV10-3	TRBJ1-2	once	TGTGCCATCAGTGAGTCTGAGTTTTTGGGCTACACCTTC	CAISESEFLGYTF
TRBD1	TRBV9	TRBJ2-5	once	TGTGCCAGCAGCAACGGACAGGGCCAAGAGACCCAGTACTTC	CASSNGQGQETQYF
TRBD2	TRBV5-4	TRBJ2-5	.	TGTGCCAGCAGCTTGGCCAGCAGCGGGGGGACCCAGTACTTC	CASSLASSGGTQYF
TRBD1	TRBV2	TRBJ2-2	.	TGTGCCAGCAGTGAAGTGAGGACAGGGAACACCGGGGAGCTGTTTTTT	CASSEVRTGNTGELFF
.	TRBV7-2	TRBJ1-1	.	TGTGCCAGCAGCTTAGATTACAGGGCAGGGACTGAAGCTTTCTTT	CASSLDYRAGTEAFF
TRBD1	TRBV7-6	TRBJ2-7	.	TGTGCCAGCAGCCCAAGACAGGGGTATTTGTACGAGCAGTACTTC	CASSPRQGYLYEQYF
.	TRBV28	TRBJ2-7	.	TGTGCCAGCAGTTTAACAGGATCCCCCTCCTACGAGCAGTACTTC	CASSLTGSPSYEQYF
TRBD1	TRBV2	TRBJ2-5	.	TGTGCCAGCAGTTCAGGGGGCAGCCTCTTTAGGAACTTC	CASSSGGSLFRNF
TRBD1	TRBV6-6	TRBJ1-4	once	TGTGCCAGCAAACTTACAGGGGGCGAAGAAAAACTGTTTTTT	CASKLTGGEEKLFF
TRBD2	TRBV7-3	TRBJ2-2	.	TGTGCCAGCAGCTTAACCGGACTAGACACCGGGGAGCTGTTTTTT	CASSLTGLDTGELFF
TRBD1	TRBV10-3	TRBJ1-5	once	TGTGCCATCAGGGACAGGCGAGGCGGGCCCCAGCATTTT	CAIRDRRGGPQHF
TRBD1	TRBV28	TRBJ1-3	.	TGTGCCAGCAGGAATTTCGGGACAGCTGGAAACACCATATATTTT	CASRNFGTAGNTIYF
.	TRBV7-6	TRBJ1-2	.	TGTGCCAGCAGCCTGACTCAATCTCGAAAGACCTATGGCTACACCTTC	CASSLTQSRKTYGYTF
.	TRBV6-5	TRBJ2-5	.	TGTGCCAGCAGTTACTCGTTGAGGGACCAAGAGACCCAGTACTTC	CASSYSLRDQETQYF
.	TRBV4-1	TRBJ1-5	once	TGCGCCAGCAGCCAGATGACAGATGGCAATCAGCCCCAGCATTTT	CASSQMTDGNQPQHF
TRBD1	TRBV11-3	TRBJ1-6	.	TGTGCCAGCAGCCTCCCCGGGACAGGGTTTTCACCCCTCCACTTT	CASSLPGTGFSPLHF
TRBD1	TRBV5-1	TRBJ1-2	.	TGCGCCAGCAGCCCGGCACTGACAGGGGTCGGCTACACCTTC	CASSPALTGVGYTF
.	TRBV30	TRBJ2-5	.	TGTGCCTGGAGTATAGGGGCCGAAGAGACCCAGTACTTC	CAWSIGAEETQYF
TRBD1	TRBV2	TRBJ1-2	.	TGTGCCAGCAGTGAGGGACAGAACTTCTATGGCTACACCTTC	CASSEGQNFYGYTF
TRBD1	TRBV7-2	TRBJ2-5	.	TGTGCCAGCAGCGTTAACCCGACAGGGAGAGAGACCCAGTACTTC	CASSVNPTGRETQYF
TRBD2	TRBV7-2	TRBJ2-2	.	TGTGCCAGCAGCTTTCGGCGGGAGGACTTGCCCACCACCGGGGAGCTGTTTTTT	CASSFRREDLPTTGELFF
TRBD1	TRBV6-5	TRBJ2-5	.	TGTGCCAGCAGTTACGGACAGGGCCAAGAGACCCAGTACTTC	CASSYGQGQETQYF
.	TRBV5-8	TRBJ1-1	few	TGTGCCAGCAGCTTTATCCGTGAAGCTTTCTTT	CASSFIREAFF
.	TRBV15	TRBJ2-5	.	TGTGCCACCAGCAGAGATAACGTGGGAGAGAAAGAGACCCAGTACTTC	CATSRDNVGEKETQYF